The 15 T cell receptor beta chains given below trace back to one sample, sequenced in a study of cytomegalovirus exposure and HLA in healthy donors. 60 Vbeta and 13 Jbeta primers were used in PCR. Assay: immunoSEQ multiplex PCR; the TCRdb copy retains only in-frame clones and omits some. The table records approximately 170,000 clones, 60% to 80% of them present only once. What was sequenced was PBMCs. These receptors were taken from a male donor in good health and CMV-seronegative.

The chain carries TRBV6-5 and TRBJ2-2; TRBD1 agrees at 12 bases. J was trimmed by 7 bases and V by 5 bases; bases with no gene match: 5. The CDR3 runs 15 residues. CDR1 and CDR2 from the germline V gene are MNHEY and SVGAGI. CDR3 residues: CASSTGTGGNGELFF. The CDR3 nucleotides read TGTGCCAGCAGTACCGGGACAGGGGGCAACGGGGAGCTGTTTTTT.

The chain is built from TRBV6-5 and TRBJ2-3; D might be TRBD2 (5 bases). Germline V gene sequence: CDR1 MNHEY, CDR2 SVGAGI. The CDR3 covers 11 residues. V shed 9 bases and J shed 6 bases, with 10 bases lying between them. Here the CDR3 reads CARGDGDTQYF. The CDR3 nucleotides read TGTGCCAGGGGAGACGGGGATACGCAGTATTTT.

This clone appeared a few times. Relative to the germline gene, one junction end is altered; a read error may explain this. The chain links TRBV6-4 to TRBJ2-6; D call uncertain. CDR1 and CDR2 (germline): MRHNA, SNTAGT. The CDR3 is made up of 15 amino acids. This CDR3 is CASSYSSSGANVLTF. CDR3 nucleotide sequence: TGTGCCAGCAGTTACTCGAGCTCTGGGGCCAACGTCCTGACTTTC.

The V call is TRBV2, the J call TRBJ1-2; no clear D gene. Trimming pared 5 bases from V and 4 bases from J, leaving 8 bases between. Looked up from germline, CDR1 is SNHLY and CDR2 is FYNNEI. The CDR3 loop spans 12 amino acids. This chain's CDR3 is CASSPNPYGYTF. The DNA of the CDR3 is TGTGCCAGCAGTCCCAATCCCTATGGCTACACCTTC.

The chain uses TRBV28 and TRBJ2-7; TRBD2 matches at 10 bases. V was pared by 4 bases and J by 3 bases, with 9 bases of the junction left unmatched. Germline lookup yields CDR1 MDHEN and CDR2 SYDVKM. The CDR3 spans 16 residues. CDR3 sequence: CASSSYRSSGSYEQYF. CDR3 sequence (DNA): TGTGCCAGCAGTTCCTACAGGTCTAGCGGGAGCTACGAGCAGTACTTC.

The V call is TRBV18, the J call TRBJ1-3; 8 bases agree with TRBD1. The germline V gene encodes CDR1 KGHSH and CDR2 LQKENI. V shed 5 bases, J shed 3 bases, and the junction held 6 bases outside the gene matches. The CDR3 loop spans 15 amino acids. This CDR3 is CASSSAGGFGNTIYF. CDR3 nucleotides: TGTGCCAGCTCATCTGCAGGGGGCTTTGGAAACACCATATATTTT.

The rearrangement joins TRBV5-5 to TRBJ1-4, with 11 nucleotides matching TRBD1. From germline, CDR1 is SGHKS and CDR2 YYEKEE (reference sequence). This CDR3 is built from 16 residues. V trimming: 4 bases; J trimming: 8 bases; junction bases outside the gene matches: 10. CDR3 bases: TGTGCCAGCAGCGCAAGGGCGGGACAGGGGGAAGAAAAACTGTTTTTT. Translating gives CASSARAGQGEEKLFF.

This rearrangement joins TRBV4-2 to TRBJ2-7; 14 nucleotides align to TRBD2. J was trimmed by 4 bases and V by 3 bases; bases with no gene match: 14. The germline gives CDR1 LGHNA, CDR2 YNFKEQ. The CDR3 covers 19 residues. The CDR3 reads CASSQRLPGLAGVGYEQYF. CDR3 nucleotides: TGTGCCAGCAGCCAGCGCCTACCGGGACTAGCGGGAGTAGGGTACGAGCAGTACTTC.

The rearrangement joins TRBV19 to TRBJ2-1; TRBD2 matches at 8 bases. The junction had 4 bases not matched to a gene; V was cut back by 5 bases and J by 4 bases. The CDR3 extends over 14 amino acids. Germline-derived CDR1 and CDR2 are LNHDA and SQIVND (reference sequence). The CDR3 DNA reads TGTGCCAGTAGTTCCGGGGGGGTATACAATGAGCAGTTCTTC. Translated: CASSSGGVYNEQFF.

The J gene is TRBJ1-6, the V gene TRBV5-6, with TRBD1 identical over 9 bases. The CDR3 length is 15 residues. From germline, CDR1 is SGHDT and CDR2 YYEEEE. The V and J ends lost 4 bases and 10 bases, in that order; junction bases with no gene match: 9. CDR3 sequence (DNA): TGTGCCAGCAGCCCCCGGGACAGGGTTGGGTCACCCCTCCACTTT. Its translation: CASSPRDRVGSPLHF.

The rearrangement joins TRBV28 to TRBJ2-2, with 7 bases matching TRBD1. Looked up from germline, CDR1 is MDHEN and CDR2 is SYDVKM. The CDR3 totals 15 residues. Germline trimming cut 3 bases from V and 3 bases from J; bases unmatched to any gene: 4. Here the CDR3 reads CASSFRQGDTGELFF. In DNA form, the CDR3 reads TGTGCCAGCAGTTTTCGGCAGGGGGACACCGGGGAGCTGTTTTTT.

V usage is TRBV21-1 and J usage is TRBJ1-6; the table's D call, TRBD1, was not checked against the DNA. TRBV21-1 is noted as a pseudogene. The CDR3 is 17 residues long. The CDR3 DNA sequence: TGTGCCAGCAGCAAAACATGCAGGACAGCAGATAATTCACCCCTCCACTTT. Encoded protein: CASSKTCRTADNSPLHF.

V gene TRBV7-9 combines with J gene TRBJ1-5, with D unclear. The CDR3 has 15 amino acids. The germline V gene encodes CDR1 SEHNR and CDR2 FQNEAQ (reference sequence). The V end was cut by 1 base, the J end by 1 base, with 8 bases between. In nucleotides, the CDR3 is TGTGCCAGCAGCTTAGACACCCTCAGCAATCAGCCCCAGCATTTT. Its translation: CASSLDTLSNQPQHF.

The chain joins TRBV4-1 to TRBJ2-7; a possible D gene is TRBD2 (5 bases). Germline CDR1 MGHRA, CDR2 YSYEKL. CDR3 length equals 13 residues. V was clipped by 1 base and J by 1 base, with 5 bases between them. CDR3 DNA: TGCGCCAGCAGCCAAGGACTATCCTACGAGCAGTACTTC. Translating it yields CASSQGLSYEQYF.

This chain joins TRBV6-1 and TRBJ1-3; D perhaps matches TRBD1 (6 bases). The CDR3 is 13 amino acids. With 6 bases removed from V and 0 bases from J, the gap between germline ends came to 6 bases. Germline V gives CDR1 MNHNS, CDR2 SASEGT. The CDR3 here is CASRDSSGNTIYF. In DNA form, the CDR3 reads TGTGCCAGCAGGGACAGCTCTGGAAACACCATATATTTT.